This TCR beta chain was identified during a study of blood T cell repertoires in COVID-19 (dated by TCRdb to about 2020). In terms of the full investigation: Samples from collaborators originated in the United States, Italy and Spain and spanned both the acute and convalescent phases of COVID-19. The prospective study material was composed of cDNA or gDNA derived from T cells, B-cell-depleted T cells, or PBMCs. Subjects who had been exposed to COVID-19, were actively infected with it, or had recovered from it provided the deeply sampled blood TCRbeta repertoires that made up the dataset. The repertoires were released in a freely available public database meant as a resource for research on the immune response to SARS-CoV-2. Samples came from the ongoing ImmuneRACE study (first 160 participants) plus 1,254 subjects from 6 global collaborators. Nearly every sample came with metadata listing a de-identified subject ID, COVID-19 status, age in years and sex. Where available, HLA class I and class II types were obtained from metadata supplied by the sample provider rather than from assay-based typing.

On this clone itself: Its target antigen remains unknown. No much larger clone is present one base from it, and per-base qualities are unavailable.

Based on the germline V gene, the CDR1 and CDR2 sequences are SGHVS and FNYEAQ. V and J are trimmed by 5 bases and 9 bases, and the gene matches miss 6 bases of the junction. CDR3 length: 14 amino acids, cysteine to phenylalanine. Only the CDR3 portion is preserved as DNA: 42 bases, with reading frame beginning at the first base. Collaborating institutions collected whole blood in K2EDTA tubes following their own protocols. Collaborator samples were shipped for TCRbeta analysis as frozen whole blood, isolated PBMCs, or DNA extracted from either sample type. TCRbeta CDR3 regions were amplified from genomic DNA using the immunoSEQ Assay, a bias-controlled multiplex PCR. As for the authors' bioinformatics: The number of nucleated cells in each sample was estimated from the amplification of reference gene primers within the assay. Sequence reads were collapsed and filtered to measure the absolute abundance of every unique TCRbeta CDR3 rearrangement. For each sample, productive Simpson clonality was calculated as the square root of Simpson's diversity index across productive rearrangements. In TCRdb, the immuneACCESS table is reduced to in-frame sequences with V and J assigned. These tables do not hold every clone; where another copy was compared, an unresolved V gene accounts for under half, and the others remain unexplained. V and J calls and clone size are given by that table; D and trimming were obtained from the DNA. The sample table contains roughly 80,000 clones; only one count was recorded for 80% to 85% of them. Approximately 3.3% of the sample belongs to the ten largest clones.

Here is what the overall study found, with its caveats: The quantity of clinical and demographic metadata differed by source and by participant and was supplied without curation.

Rearrangement joined TRBV7-6 to TRBJ1-6; TRBD1 aligns with 8 central bases. The material sequenced was peripheral blood. The receptor was derived from a man aged 45-65 years with acute or convalescent COVID-19. In nucleotides, the sequence is TGTGCCAGCAGCCAGGACAGGGATCGTTCACCCCTCCACTTT. Its protein product is CASSQDRDRSPLHF. Here the CDR3 is joined to the reference TRBV7-6 and TRBJ1-6 genes, and the full variable domain is: GAGVSQSPRYKVTKRGQDVALRCDPISGHVSLYWYRQALGQGPEFLTYFNYEAQQDKSGLPNDRFSAERPEGSISTLTIQRTEQRDSAMYRCASSQDRDRSPLHFGNGTRLTVT.